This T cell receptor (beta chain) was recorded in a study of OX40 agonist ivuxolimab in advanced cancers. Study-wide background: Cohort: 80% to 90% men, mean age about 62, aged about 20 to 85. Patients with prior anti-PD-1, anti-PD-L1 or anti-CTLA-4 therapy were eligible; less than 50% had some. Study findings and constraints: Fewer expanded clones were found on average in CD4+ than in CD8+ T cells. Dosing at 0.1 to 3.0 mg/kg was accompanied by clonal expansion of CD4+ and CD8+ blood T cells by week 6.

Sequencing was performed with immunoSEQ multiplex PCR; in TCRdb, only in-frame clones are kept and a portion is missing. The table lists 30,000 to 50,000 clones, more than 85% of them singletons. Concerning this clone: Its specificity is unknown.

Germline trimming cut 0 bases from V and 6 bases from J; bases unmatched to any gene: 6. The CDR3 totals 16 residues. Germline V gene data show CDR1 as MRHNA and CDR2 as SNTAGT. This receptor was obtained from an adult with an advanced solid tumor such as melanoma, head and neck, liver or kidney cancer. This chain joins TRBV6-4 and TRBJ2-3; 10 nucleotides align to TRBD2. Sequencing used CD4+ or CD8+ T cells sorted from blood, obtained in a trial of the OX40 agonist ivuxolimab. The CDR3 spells CASSDSGTSVVDTQYF. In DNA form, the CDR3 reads TGTGCCAGCAGTGACTCCGGGACTAGCGTCGTGGATACGCAGTATTTT.